This section outlines one TCR beta chain sequence together with its context. These data originate in a study of technical replicates of blood from a few donors. The method was immunoSEQ multiplex PCR; TCRdb's version includes in-frame clones alone and lacks a portion of them. The table includes about 97,000 clones, 90% to 97% detected once. Deletions cut 5 bases from V and 8 bases from J, with 24 bases between. Germline lookup yields CDR1 SEHNR and CDR2 FQNEAQ (reference sequence). The CDR3 extends over 17 amino acids. This rearrangement joins TRBV7-9 to TRBJ1-4; D might be TRBD1 (5 bases). Input material: T cells isolated from PBMCs. The receptor comes from a human donor in good health. CDR3 residues: CASSPPPSGGGREKLFF. The CDR3 coding sequence is TGTGCCAGCAGCCCCCCCCCTTCTGGGGGAGGAAGGGAAAAACTGTTTTTT.